This is a list of T cell receptor beta chains from one sample in a study of T cell repertoires in cytomegalovirus infection. From the reads, TCRdb called clonotypes with MiXCR, one entry per CDR3 protein. The data contain under 850,000 distinct CDR3 sequences, roughly a third of them seen just once; the ten biggest clones take up around 2.6%. Sequences were obtained from PBMCs. The receptor source for this set is a human donor in good health (CMV status not recorded). Some clones in this sample may be carry-over from other donors' samples. Both conserved end residues are part of each CDR3. The D gene is left open where the match is weak. Size tells how often a clone was seen (once, few, many) or the class of an expanded clone, and some rows leave it out.

abundance	d_gene	v_gene	j_gene	CDR3aa	CDR3nt
NA	TRBD1	TRBV6-2/TRBV6-3	TRBJ2-4	CASSVDQGAAKNIQYF	TGTGCCAGCAGTGTAGATCAGGGGGCTGCCAAAAACATTCAGTACTTC
NA	TRBD1	TRBV20-1	TRBJ2-1	CSSSRRGPYNEQFF	TGCAGTTCTAGCCGAAGGGGGCCCTACAATGAGCAGTTCTTC
NA	NA	TRBV20-1	TRBJ1-2	CSASWTDTDYGYTF	TGCAGTGCTAGTTGGACTGACACTGACTATGGCTACACCTTC
NA	TRBD1	TRBV2	TRBJ2-3	CASSELPGQVLTDTQYF	TGTGCCAGCAGTGAACTACCGGGACAGGTCCTCACAGATACGCAGTATTTT
few	NA	TRBV9	TRBJ1-5	CASSVGGGTEPQHF	TGTGCCAGCAGCGTAGGAGGAGGGACGGAGCCCCAGCATTTT
many	TRBD2	TRBV7-2	TRBJ2-7	CASSGTITRLAGNYEQYF	TGTGCCAGCAGCGGTACTATAACCCGACTAGCGGGGAACTACGAGCAGTACTTC
few	NA	TRBV7-2	TRBJ1-1	CASSLERRTEAFF	TGTGCCAGCAGCTTAGAACGGCGCACTGAAGCTTTCTTT
many	TRBD1	TRBV7-2	TRBJ2-4	CASSLRTGDSAKNIQYF	TGTGCCAGCAGCTTACGGACAGGGGATTCGGCCAAAAACATTCAGTACTTC
few	NA	TRBV28	TRBJ2-1	CASRVSEVGAYNEQFF	TGTGCCAGCAGGGTTTCCGAAGTAGGGGCCTACAATGAGCAGTTCTTC
few	NA	TRBV5-1	TRBJ1-4	CASSSSGGRVGEKLFF	TGCGCCAGCAGCTCCTCCGGGGGGCGAGTTGGTGAAAAACTGTTTTTT
NA	NA	TRBV18	TRBJ2-5	CASSPLAIVASAFQETQYF	TGTGCCAGCTCACCACTGGCGATCGTGGCTAGCGCCTTCCAAGAGACCCAGTACTTC
few	TRBD1	TRBV5-1	TRBJ2-1	CASDRGEGPVNEQFF	TGCGCCAGTGACAGGGGTGAGGGTCCGGTCAATGAGCAGTTCTTC
NA	NA	TRBV5-6	TRBJ2-7	CASSGKYEQYF	TGTGCCAGCAGCGGCAAATACGAGCAGTACTTC
few	TRBD2	TRBV7-2	TRBJ2-7	CASSLFSGRANEQYF	TGTGCCAGCAGCTTATTTAGCGGGAGGGCCAACGAGCAGTACTTC
few	TRBD1	TRBV27	TRBJ2-7	CASSLSEGDRVYEQYF	TGTGCCAGCAGTTTATCGGAGGGGGACAGGGTCTACGAGCAGTACTTC
NA	TRBD2	TRBV7-8	TRBJ2-2	CASSLWASGARTGELFF	TGTGCCAGCAGCTTATGGGCTAGCGGGGCTCGAACCGGGGAGCTGTTTTTT
NA	TRBD1	TRBV5-4	TRBJ1-1	CASSPRQGAGKTEAFF	TGTGCCAGCAGCCCCAGACAGGGGGCCGGAAAAACTGAAGCTTTCTTT
NA	TRBD1	TRBV7-9	TRBJ2-7	CASSSTGSWYEQYF	TGTGCCAGCAGCTCGACAGGGTCTTGGTACGAGCAGTACTTC
NA	TRBD2	TRBV19	TRBJ2-1	CASSGTSGRASYNEQFF	TGTGCCAGTAGCGGGACTAGCGGGAGGGCCTCCTACAATGAGCAGTTCTTC
NA	TRBD1	TRBV28	TRBJ1-1	CASKGRGRTEAFF	TGTGCCAGCAAGGGCAGGGGGCGAACTGAAGCTTTCTTT
NA	NA	TRBV2	TRBJ2-3	CASRRWDGRSTDTQYF	TGTGCCAGCAGACGCTGGGACGGAAGAAGCACAGATACGCAGTATTTT
once	NA	TRBV19	TRBJ1-6	CASSIPNSPLHF	TGTGCCAGTAGTATTCCCAATTCACCCCTCCACTTT
NA	NA	TRBV5-3	TRBJ1-3	CASSLVVRPGNTIYF	TGTGCCAGCAGCTTGGTCGTCAGGCCTGGAAACACCATATATTTT
few	NA	TRBV7-8	TRBJ2-4	CASSRLPAQGLGGNIQYF	TGTGCCAGCAGCCGACTACCGGCCCAGGGACTCGGAGGAAACATTCAGTACTTC
few	TRBD2	TRBV11-2	TRBJ2-5	CASSPRRSGGGETQYF	TGTGCCAGCAGCCCCCGGAGGAGCGGGGGAGGGGAGACCCAGTACTTC
few	NA	TRBV10-3	TRBJ2-7	CATYSEGMGEQYF	TGTGCCACCTACTCGGAGGGTATGGGCGAGCAGTACTTC
NA	NA	TRBV11-2	TRBJ2-1	CASSVRLDSSYNEQFF	TGTGCCAGCAGCGTAAGACTAGACAGCTCCTACAATGAGCAGTTCTTC
NA	NA	TRBV12-3/TRBV12-4	TRBJ1-5	CASSQVGGNQPQHF	TGTGCCAGCAGCCAAGTAGGTGGCAATCAGCCCCAGCATTTT
NA	NA	TRBV5-6	TRBJ1-2	CASTDYNYGYTF	TGTGCCAGCACCGACTATAACTATGGCTACACCTTC
few	TRBD1	TRBV7-9	TRBJ2-5	CASSSSRGQQETQYF	TGTGCCAGCAGCTCATCAAGGGGACAGCAAGAGACCCAGTACTTC
NA	NA	TRBV9	TRBJ1-1	CASSVGNQGRGAEAFF	TGTGCCAGCAGCGTAGGGAACCAGGGGCGCGGGGCTGAAGCTTTCTTT
few	NA	TRBV28	TRBJ2-4	CASSLWFRGAKNIQYF	TGTGCCAGCAGTTTATGGTTCCGGGGGGCCAAAAACATTCAGTACTTC
NA	TRBD1	TRBV29-1	TRBJ2-7	CSAGSPGQVVGQYF	TGCAGCGCCGGAAGTCCGGGACAGGTAGTGGGGCAGTACTTC
few	NA	TRBV7-2	TRBJ2-7	CASSLGYWEQYF	TGTGCCAGCAGCTTAGGGTACTGGGAGCAGTACTTC
few	NA	TRBV7-6	TRBJ1-5	CASSPAGGRGTPGQPQHF	TGTGCCAGCAGCCCAGCGGGGGGCCGGGGCACCCCAGGACAGCCCCAGCATTTT
NA	NA	TRBV28	TRBJ1-4	CASSSRGLDEKLFF	TGTGCCAGCAGCAGTAGGGGTTTGGACGAAAAACTGTTTTTT
NA	NA	TRBV19	TRBJ2-6	CASSVLRSSGANVLTF	TGTGCCAGTAGTGTTCTCCGAAGCTCTGGGGCCAACGTCCTGACTTTC
NA	NA	TRBV6-1	TRBJ2-1	CASGPRGGYNEQFF	TGTGCCAGCGGACCTCGGGGAGGATACAATGAGCAGTTCTTC
NA	NA	TRBV27	TRBJ1-5	CDSSSPGSSNQPQHF	TGTGACAGCAGTTCCCCGGGGTCTAGCAATCAGCCCCAGCATTTT
NA	TRBD2	TRBV7-7	TRBJ2-5	CASSLTAGEGLGTQYF	TGTGCTAGCAGCTTAACGGCGGGAGAGGGGCTGGGGACCCAGTACTTC
NA	NA	TRBV20-1	TRBJ2-2	CSAKLRESTGELFF	TGCAGTGCAAAACTCAGGGAGAGCACCGGGGAGCTGTTTTTT
few	NA	TRBV7-2	TRBJ2-7	CASSLVLVYEQYF	TGTGCCAGCAGCTTGGTCCTCGTCTACGAGCAGTACTTC
many	NA	TRBV7-2	TRBJ1-4	CASSPSGGLYEKLFF	TGTGCCAGCAGCCCTAGTGGGGGGTTATATGAAAAACTGTTTTTT
NA	NA	TRBV19	TRBJ2-1	CASRHQGIGEQFF	TGTGCCAGTAGGCACCAGGGAATTGGTGAGCAGTTCTTC
once	NA	TRBV19	TRBJ1-5	CASSINPVVYNQPQHF	TGTGCCAGTAGTATTAATCCGGTGGTTTACAATCAGCCCCAGCATTTT
many	NA	TRBV7-2	TRBJ1-1	CASSLIRSAEAFF	TGTGCCAGCAGCTTAATCAGGTCAGCGGAAGCTTTCTTT
NA	NA	TRBV6-5	TRBJ2-1	CASTPRGRGEQFF	TGTGCCAGCACCCCCCGTGGGCGTGGTGAGCAGTTCTTC
few	NA	TRBV7-9	TRBJ1-5	CASSLDGSQPQHF	TGTGCCAGCAGCTTAGACGGGAGTCAGCCCCAGCATTTT
NA	TRBD1	TRBV12-3/TRBV12-4	TRBJ1-5	CASSSRVQGDQPQHF	TGTGCCAGCAGTTCCCGGGTTCAGGGGGATCAGCCCCAGCATTTT